The rows below give T cell receptor beta chains drawn from one sample of a study of blood T cell repertoires in COVID-19. Clones were sequenced by immunoSEQ multiplex PCR, and TCRdb holds only the in-frame ones, with some missing. The sample contains about 280,000 clones, about nine tenths of which appear only once. The sequenced sample was PBMCs or T cells enriched from blood (not recorded which). Receptor source: a woman between 25 and 40 years old with acute COVID-19. The CDR3 runs from the conserved cysteine through the conserved F or W. The D gene is left open where the match is weak. Expanded clones get a size class; other rows say once, few or many, or leave the size out.

J | size | D | V | DNA | CDR3
TRBJ2-3 | - | TRBD2 | TRBV2 | TGTGCCAGCATCAGCGGGAGGGCCGGCACAGATACGCAGTATTTT | CASISGRAGTDTQYF
TRBJ1-4 | - | - | TRBV28 | TGTGCCAGCAGTTTACCGACAGCAACTAATGAAAAACTGTTTTTT | CASSLPTATNEKLFF
TRBJ2-1 | - | TRBD1 | TRBV24-1 | TGTGCCACCAGTGATTTTAGCCAGGGGGAGTACAATGAGCAGTTCTTC | CATSDFSQGEYNEQFF
TRBJ2-1 | - | TRBD1 | TRBV29-1 | TGCAGCGTCGAAGGACAGGGGGACTACAATGAGCAGTTCTTC | CSVEGQGDYNEQFF
TRBJ2-7 | once | TRBD1 | TRBV7-8 | TGTGCCAGCAGCCCCCGGGACAGTTCCTACGAGCAGTACTTC | CASSPRDSSYEQYF
TRBJ2-2 | - | - | TRBV19 | TGTGCCAGTAGTCTCCGGTTCGATCCCGGGGAGCTGTTTTTT | CASSLRFDPGELFF
TRBJ2-4 | - | - | TRBV7-3 | TGTGCCAGCAGCTCTCTTTCTGTATCGTATGAGTTGGCCAAAAACATTCAGTACTTC | CASSSLSVSYELAKNIQYF
TRBJ2-1 | - | - | TRBV7-2 | TGTGCCAGCAGCTTAGAAACTAGCCGCGATGAGCAGTTCTTC | CASSLETSRDEQFF
TRBJ1-5 | - | - | TRBV19 | TGTGCCAGTAGTATTTTGGCTGGTTATCAGCCCCAGCATTTT | CASSILAGYQPQHF
TRBJ1-2 | - | - | TRBV9 | TGTGCCAGCAGCGTAGATAGTTTGGGGGGGCTCGGCTACACCTTC | CASSVDSLGGLGYTF
TRBJ2-7 | - | - | TRBV4-1 | TGCGCCAGCAGCCAACGTACAGGGACCAACTACGAGCAGTACTTC | CASSQRTGTNYEQYF
TRBJ2-3 | - | - | TRBV7-3 | TGTGCCAGCAGCCCGACCAGAGGCAGCACAGATACGCAGTATTTT | CASSPTRGSTDTQYF
TRBJ2-1 | - | TRBD2 | TRBV19 | TGTGCCAGTAGTACCGGGACTAGCGGGAGTGGCTTGTACAATGAGCAGTTCTTC | CASSTGTSGSGLYNEQFF
TRBJ2-1 | - | - | TRBV7-3 | TGTGCCAGCAGCCCGAGCGGGTCATACAATGAGCAGTTCTTC | CASSPSGSYNEQFF
TRBJ2-7 | - | - | TRBV28 | TGTGCCAGCAGTTTCACCGGGACAGGGGATAGCGGGAGTGCCTACGAGCAGTACTTC | CASSFTGTGDSGSAYEQYF
TRBJ2-1 | - | - | TRBV24-1 | TGTGCCACCAGTGACCGACACAGGGCTTACAATGAGCAGTTCTTC | CATSDRHRAYNEQFF
TRBJ2-2 | - | - | TRBV29-1 | TGCAGCTGCCAGGCGGGTCGGGGCACCGGGGAGCTGTTTTTT | CSCQAGRGTGELFF
TRBJ2-6 | - | - | TRBV6-4 | TGTGCCAGCAGTGACTCGAGTCAGGGGGGGGCCAACGTCCTGACTTTC | CASSDSSQGGANVLTF
TRBJ2-1 | - | TRBD1 | TRBV18 | TGTGCCAGCGACAGGGTGAGCAATGAGCAGTTCTTC | CASDRVSNEQFF
TRBJ1-4 | - | TRBD1 | TRBV28 | TGTGCCAGCAGTTTACCGACAGGGGCAGAAAAACTGTTTTTT | CASSLPTGAEKLFF
TRBJ2-6 | - | - | TRBV9 | TGTGCCAGCAGCGTGACCCCGGACGGGGACTCTGGGGCCAACGTCCTGACTTTC | CASSVTPDGDSGANVLTF
TRBJ1-1 | - | - | TRBV7-9 | TGTGCCAGCAGCTACATGACAGGATTTGAAGCTTTCTTT | CASSYMTGFEAFF
TRBJ2-7 | - | - | TRBV7-2 | TGTGCCAGCAGCCATTCCTTAACAGGGGAGGACGAGCAGTACTTC | CASSHSLTGEDEQYF
TRBJ2-1 | - | TRBD2 | TRBV4-3 | TGCGCCAGCAGCCAAGTTTTGCGGGAGCACTACAATGAGCAGTTCTTC | CASSQVLREHYNEQFF
TRBJ2-1 | - | - | TRBV29-1 | TGCAGCGTGGCCTCCTTAGGGGGGGACCACAATGAGCAGTTCTTC | CSVASLGGDHNEQFF
TRBJ1-1 | - | TRBD1 | TRBV7-2 | TGTGCCAGCAGCCCCTGGGACAGGGCGGGGACTGAAGCTTTCTTT | CASSPWDRAGTEAFF
TRBJ2-3 | - | TRBD2 | TRBV7-9 | TGTGCCAGCAGCGTGACTAGCGGGAGAGGGTCTAGCACAGATACGCAGTATTTT | CASSVTSGRGSSTDTQYF
TRBJ2-1 | - | - | TRBV3-1/TRBV3-2 | TGTGCCAGCAGCCAAGACGCGCCCTACAATGAGCAGTTCTTC | CASSQDAPYNEQFF
TRBJ2-6 | - | - | TRBV18 | TGTGCCAGCTTCACAGGAGGAGGGGTGACCAACGTCCTGACTTTC | CASFTGGGVTNVLTF
TRBJ2-7 | - | TRBD2 | TRBV14 | TGTGCCAGCAGCCAAGTAGCGGGAGTCGGCTACGAGCAGTACTTC | CASSQVAGVGYEQYF
TRBJ2-3 | - | - | TRBV28 | TGTGCCAGCAGTTTAGTCCAGGGGATATCGGATACGCAGTATTTT | CASSLVQGISDTQYF
TRBJ1-5 | once | - | TRBV6-5 | TGTGCCAGCAGCGACGACAGAGACAATCAGCCCCAGCATTTT | CASSDDRDNQPQHF
TRBJ2-1 | - | TRBD2 | TRBV9 | TGTGCCAGCAGCGCTAGACTAGCGGAAGGCCCCCATGAGCAGTTCTTC | CASSARLAEGPHEQFF
TRBJ2-7 | - | TRBD1 | TRBV5-1 | TGCGCCAGCAGCTTCCGACAGGGGGACGAGCAGTACTTC | CASSFRQGDEQYF
TRBJ2-1 | - | TRBD2 | TRBV28 | TGTGCCAGCATTGGGGTCGGGCTAGCGGGAGGAGGAGGGTTCTTC | CASIGVGLAGGGGFF
TRBJ1-1 | - | - | TRBV4-1 | TGCGCCAGCAGCCAAGACATGGGGCCGAACACTGAAGCTTTCTTT | CASSQDMGPNTEAFF
TRBJ2-2 | - | TRBD1 | TRBV5-1 | TGCGCCAGCAGCTCCCTCTCCAGGGGGCCCAACACCGGGGAGCTGTTTTTT | CASSSLSRGPNTGELFF
TRBJ1-4 | - | - | TRBV15 | TGTGCCACCAGCAGGGAAGACGGAGGGAATGAAAAACTGTTTTTT | CATSREDGGNEKLFF
TRBJ1-5 | few | - | TRBV19 | TGTGCCAGTAGTATAGTAGCGGGGGGTAGCAATCAGCCCCAGCATTTT | CASSIVAGGSNQPQHF
TRBJ1-4 | - | - | TRBV27 | TGTGCTCTGGGGGGGGCAGGGAGAGTTTCGACTAATGAAAAACTGTTTTTT | CALGGAGRVSTNEKLFF
TRBJ2-1 | - | - | TRBV27 | TGTGCCAGCAGTTCAGGGTTCTCGACCGAACAAAACAATGAGCAGTTCTTC | CASSSGFSTEQNNEQFF
TRBJ2-7 | - | - | TRBV5-6 | TGTGCCAGCAGCAATGACGGGGCCTACGAGCAGTACTTC | CASSNDGAYEQYF
TRBJ2-5 | - | TRBD1 | TRBV4-1 | TGCGCCAGCAGGGACAGGGGTGAGACCCAGTACTTC | CASRDRGETQYF
TRBJ2-7 | - | - | TRBV5-4 | TGTGCCAGCAGCTTAACGCTATTTGACGAGCAGTACTTC | CASSLTLFDEQYF
TRBJ2-1 | - | - | TRBV5-4 | TGTGCCAGCAGCTATCCCCCTAGTAACTCGCAGTTCTTC | CASSYPPSNSQFF
TRBJ1-1 | - | - | TRBV5-8 | TGTGCCAGCAGTGGGGTAGGGGGTTACACTGAAGCTTTCTTT | CASSGVGGYTEAFF
TRBJ2-2 | - | - | TRBV28 | TGTGCCAGCAGTTTCAACAGCGAGAGGGAAATCGTCGGGGAGCTGTTTTTT | CASSFNSEREIVGELFF
TRBJ1-2 | - | - | TRBV3-1/TRBV3-2 | TGTGCCAGCAGCCAAGATATGACAGACTATGGCTACACCTTC | CASSQDMTDYGYTF
TRBJ1-2 | once | - | TRBV21-1 | TGTGCCAGCAGCGACCGGGACATTGCCTTTCCAATATTTCCCAATTTCGGCTACACCTTC | CASSDRDIAFPIFPNFGYTF
TRBJ2-7 | - | - | TRBV3-1/TRBV3-2 | TGTGCCAGCAGTTTTAACAGCTACGAGCAGTACTTC | CASSFNSYEQYF
TRBJ2-7 | - | TRBD2 | TRBV7-6 | TGTGCCAGCTCCTCGACATACGGCGGAGCGGGAGACGAGCAGTACTTC | CASSSTYGGAGDEQYF
TRBJ1-1 | - | - | TRBV30 | TGTGCCTGGAGTGACATGAGGGAAGCTTTCTTT | CAWSDMREAFF
TRBJ1-5 | - | - | TRBV20-1 | TGCAGTGCTAGCAGGGGACAGCCCCAGCATTTT | CSASRGQPQHF